This T cell receptor (beta chain) is from a study of T cell responses to AZD1222 COVID-19 vaccine. Findings of the study overall: CD4 TCRs linked to vaccination spanned spike, dominating at 160-218 and 743-854. Two doses of AZD1222 preceded a rise in Spike-specific TCR breadth and depth. There were mostly white British donors and more females than males, and clonal diversity was possibly underestimated. Reportedly, close to half of spike-specific TCRs are directed against unmutated variant regions.

Clones were read by immunoSEQ multiplex PCR, and TCRdb kept only the in-frame ones, dropping some. The data contain 160,000 or so clones, 92% of them singletons. The trim removed 0 bases at V and 6 bases at J, leaving 11 bases unmatched. Germline V gene sequence: CDR1 MNHEY, CDR2 SMNVEV (reference sequence). The CDR3 totals 19 residues. Comments on this clone: Antigen specificity is unknown.

The TCR was taken from an adult in good health. The material was peripheral blood, obtained on day 0 of MenACWY control vaccination. V usage is TRBV27 and J usage is TRBJ2-1, with TRBD2 matching over 13 bases. The CDR3 loop reads CASSLSEGLAGTMINEQFF. Written as DNA, the CDR3 is TGTGCCAGCAGTTTATCAGAGGGACTAGCGGGGACGATGATCAATGAGCAGTTCTTC.